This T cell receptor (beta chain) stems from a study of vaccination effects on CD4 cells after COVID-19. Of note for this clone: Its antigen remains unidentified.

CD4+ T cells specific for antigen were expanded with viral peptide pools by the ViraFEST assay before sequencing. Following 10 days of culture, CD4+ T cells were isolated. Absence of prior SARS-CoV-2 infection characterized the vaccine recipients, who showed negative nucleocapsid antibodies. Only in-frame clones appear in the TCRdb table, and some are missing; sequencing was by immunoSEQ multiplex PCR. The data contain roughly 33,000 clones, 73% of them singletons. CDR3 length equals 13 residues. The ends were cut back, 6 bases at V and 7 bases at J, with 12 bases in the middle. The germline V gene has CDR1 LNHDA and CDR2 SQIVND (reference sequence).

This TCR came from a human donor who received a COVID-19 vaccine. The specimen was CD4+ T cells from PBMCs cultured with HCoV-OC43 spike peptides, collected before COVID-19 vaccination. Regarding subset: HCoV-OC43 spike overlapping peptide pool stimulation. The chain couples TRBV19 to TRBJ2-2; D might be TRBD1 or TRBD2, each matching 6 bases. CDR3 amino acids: CASSRRGDGELFF. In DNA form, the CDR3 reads TGTGCCAGTAGCCGGAGGGGGGACGGGGAGCTGTTTTTT.